This T cell receptor (beta chain) is from a study of brain T cells in children with intractable seizures. Study-wide points: Absence of clones before surgery may stem from lower sequencing depth. HCMV serostatus was not known, and viral specificity came from CDR3 similarity only.

In regard to this clone: Its antigen is undetermined.

Here immunoSEQ multiplex PCR was the method, and the copy in TCRdb shows in-frame clones only, minus some. Among 110,000 or so clones, around 94% were seen once, and the ten largest hold approximately 3.9%. The sequenced cases were selected for having the highest brain T cell transcript signatures. The receptor was isolated from a boy in the first two years of life with hemimegalencephaly and intractable seizures. The sample in question was peripheral blood, obtained at surgery.

The CDR3, as DNA: TGCAGTGCTAGTGGGGAGGCGGCCGAAGCTTTCTTT. This translates into CSASGEAAEAFF. The chain links TRBV20-1 to TRBJ1-1, with D uncertain. Per the germline V gene, CDR1 is DFQATT and CDR2 is SNEGSKA (reference sequence). V lost 3 bases, J lost 8 bases, and 13 bases lay in between. The CDR3 has 12 amino acids.